This TCR beta chain was sequenced in a study of blood T cell repertoires in COVID-19. Only in-frame clones appear in the TCRdb table, and some are missing; sequencing was by immunoSEQ multiplex PCR. The sample lists some 180,000 clones, approximately 89% occurring once. The V gene's germline CDR1 is LGHNA and CDR2 YNFKEQ. CDR3 size: 14 residues. V was pared by 6 bases and J by 5 bases, with 3 bases of the junction left unmatched. Sequenced: peripheral blood. The chain recombines TRBV4-2 with TRBJ2-2, with 10 bases lining up with TRBD2. The receptor was derived from a woman between 55 and 75 years old with acute or convalescent COVID-19. CDR3 in amino acids: CASRSGRVTGELFF. DNA of the CDR3: TGTGCCAGCAGGAGCGGGAGGGTAACCGGGGAGCTGTTTTTT.